The rows below give T cell receptor beta chains drawn from one sample of a study of OX40 agonist ivuxolimab in advanced cancers. Profiling relied on immunoSEQ multiplex PCR, and the TCRdb table lists in-frame clones only, not all of them. The sample contains approximately 77,000 clones, 75% to 90% of which appear only once. Sequencing was performed on CD4+ or CD8+ T cells sorted from blood, taken in a trial of the OX40 agonist ivuxolimab. Receptors originate from an adult with an advanced solid tumor such as melanoma, head and neck, liver or kidney cancer. The CDR3 runs from the conserved cysteine through the conserved F or W. D genes are given only for firm matches. Only part of the rows carry a size: once, few, many, or a class if the clone is expanded.

d_call: TRBD1
j_call: TRBJ1-2
clone_size: .
v_call: TRBV7-2
cdr3_nt: TGTGCCAGCAGCTTTGGGACAGCGGATGGCTACACCTTC
cdr3_aa: CASSFGTADGYTF

d_call: .
j_call: TRBJ2-3
clone_size: .
v_call: TRBV7-2
cdr3_nt: TGTGCCAGCAGCTTAAACAAGGCTAATACGCAGTATTTT
cdr3_aa: CASSLNKANTQYF

d_call: .
j_call: TRBJ1-5
clone_size: .
v_call: TRBV6-1
cdr3_nt: TGTGCCAGCAAGGAGGGGAATAAGCCCCAGCATTTT
cdr3_aa: CASKEGNKPQHF

d_call: .
j_call: TRBJ2-3
clone_size: .
v_call: TRBV5-4
cdr3_nt: TGTGCCAGCAGCTTCAGGGCGGGCAGCACAGATACGCAGTATTTT
cdr3_aa: CASSFRAGSTDTQYF

d_call: .
j_call: TRBJ2-2
clone_size: once
v_call: TRBV9
cdr3_nt: TGTGCCAGCAGCGTAGGACCGCGCGGGGAGCTGTTTTTT
cdr3_aa: CASSVGPRGELFF

d_call: .
j_call: TRBJ2-7
clone_size: .
v_call: TRBV7-3
cdr3_nt: TGTGCCAGCAGCTTAGCGGCGGGGTACGAGCAGTACTTC
cdr3_aa: CASSLAAGYEQYF

d_call: TRBD1
j_call: TRBJ1-3
clone_size: .
v_call: TRBV18
cdr3_nt: TGTGCCAGCTCACCGCCGGGGACAGGCGGCTCTGGAAACACCATATATTTT
cdr3_aa: CASSPPGTGGSGNTIYF

d_call: .
j_call: TRBJ1-5
clone_size: .
v_call: TRBV6-6
cdr3_nt: TGTGCCAGCAGTTACTTGAATCAGCCCCAGCATTTT
cdr3_aa: CASSYLNQPQHF

d_call: .
j_call: TRBJ1-2
clone_size: .
v_call: TRBV7-9
cdr3_nt: TGTGCCAGCAAAGATTCGGGAGATGGCTACACCTTC
cdr3_aa: CASKDSGDGYTF

d_call: TRBD2
j_call: TRBJ2-1
clone_size: .
v_call: TRBV15
cdr3_nt: TGTGCCACCAGCAGAGATGGGGTAAGCGGGGCCTACAATGAGCAGTTCTTC
cdr3_aa: CATSRDGVSGAYNEQFF

d_call: TRBD1
j_call: TRBJ1-1
clone_size: .
v_call: TRBV30
cdr3_nt: TGTGCCTGGAGCCTGGGACAGCCGAACACTGAAGCTTTCTTT
cdr3_aa: CAWSLGQPNTEAFF

d_call: .
j_call: TRBJ1-1
clone_size: .
v_call: TRBV5-1
cdr3_nt: TGCGCCAGCAGCTTAGGAACATCCCAGGACGTGCGAGCTTTCTTT
cdr3_aa: CASSLGTSQDVRAFF

d_call: TRBD1
j_call: TRBJ1-3
clone_size: once
v_call: TRBV6-1
cdr3_nt: TGTGCCAGCCGACAGGGGGGCGGAAACACCATATATTTT
cdr3_aa: CASRQGGGNTIYF

d_call: .
j_call: TRBJ2-1
clone_size: .
v_call: TRBV28
cdr3_nt: TGTGCCAGCAGTCCTACCGGGACTGGCTCCTACAATGAGCAGTTCTTC
cdr3_aa: CASSPTGTGSYNEQFF

d_call: TRBD1
j_call: TRBJ2-1
clone_size: .
v_call: TRBV30
cdr3_nt: TGTGCCTGGAGAAAAGGGGGCACTAGTCCGCATGAGCAGTTCTTC
cdr3_aa: CAWRKGGTSPHEQFF

d_call: TRBD1
j_call: TRBJ2-5
clone_size: .
v_call: TRBV7-6
cdr3_nt: TGTGCCAGCAGCTTAGGGACAGGGTTCGAGACCCAGTACTTC
cdr3_aa: CASSLGTGFETQYF

d_call: .
j_call: TRBJ1-2
clone_size: .
v_call: TRBV7-2
cdr3_nt: TGTGCCAGCAGCTTAGTGCCGGAGGGGGGCTACACCTTC
cdr3_aa: CASSLVPEGGYTF

d_call: TRBD2
j_call: TRBJ2-1
clone_size: few
v_call: TRBV28
cdr3_nt: TGTGCCAGCAGATCCACTAGCGGGAGGGACAATGAGCAGTTCTTC
cdr3_aa: CASRSTSGRDNEQFF

d_call: .
j_call: TRBJ1-5
clone_size: .
v_call: TRBV7-3
cdr3_nt: TGTGCCAGCAGCCCCCACGGCCGCGCTAAATACAATCAGCCCCAGCATTTT
cdr3_aa: CASSPHGRAKYNQPQHF

d_call: .
j_call: TRBJ1-4
clone_size: .
v_call: TRBV7-8
cdr3_nt: TGTGCCAGCAGCTCGGCGGGGAGAATCGAAAAACTGTTTTTT
cdr3_aa: CASSSAGRIEKLFF

d_call: .
j_call: TRBJ1-3
clone_size: .
v_call: TRBV19
cdr3_nt: TGTGCCAGTAGTACACTGGATCTCGGATCTGGAAACACCATATATTTT
cdr3_aa: CASSTLDLGSGNTIYF

d_call: TRBD2
j_call: TRBJ2-5
clone_size: .
v_call: TRBV7-9
cdr3_nt: TGTGCCAGCAGCCCACTGCGGGGGAACCAGTACTTC
cdr3_aa: CASSPLRGNQYF

d_call: .
j_call: TRBJ1-5
clone_size: .
v_call: TRBV5-5
cdr3_nt: TGTGCCAGCAGCTTTGCGACAAACCCCAATCAGCCCCAGCATTTT
cdr3_aa: CASSFATNPNQPQHF

d_call: TRBD2
j_call: TRBJ2-7
clone_size: .
v_call: TRBV4-1
cdr3_nt: TGCGCCAGCAGCCAAGAGGCTAGCGGGTGGAACGAGCAGTACTTC
cdr3_aa: CASSQEASGWNEQYF

d_call: .
j_call: TRBJ2-6
clone_size: once
v_call: TRBV19
cdr3_nt: TGTGCCAGTAGTGCATCCGGGGCCAACGTCCTGACTTTC
cdr3_aa: CASSASGANVLTF

d_call: .
j_call: TRBJ1-2
clone_size: .
v_call: TRBV6-1
cdr3_nt: TGTGCCAGCAAATCAGGGTTAGGCTACACCTTC
cdr3_aa: CASKSGLGYTF

d_call: TRBD1
j_call: TRBJ2-1
clone_size: once
v_call: TRBV5-1
cdr3_nt: TGCGCCAGCAGCATACAGGGGGCAGCCTACAATGAGCAGTTCTTC
cdr3_aa: CASSIQGAAYNEQFF

d_call: .
j_call: TRBJ1-4
clone_size: once
v_call: TRBV10-3
cdr3_nt: TGTGCCATCAGTGGTTCTAATGAAAAACTGTTTTTT
cdr3_aa: CAISGSNEKLFF

d_call: TRBD2
j_call: TRBJ2-5
clone_size: .
v_call: TRBV7-9
cdr3_nt: TGTGCCAGCCGGGAGGGCGGGGAGACCCAGTACTTC
cdr3_aa: CASREGGETQYF

d_call: .
j_call: TRBJ1-1
clone_size: .
v_call: TRBV5-1
cdr3_nt: TGCGCCAGCAGCTTGGACATGAACACTGAAGCTTTCTTT
cdr3_aa: CASSLDMNTEAFF

d_call: TRBD2
j_call: TRBJ2-1
clone_size: .
v_call: TRBV7-2
cdr3_nt: TGTGCCAGCAGCTTAGTTAGCGGGAGGACCTACAATGAGCAGTTCTTC
cdr3_aa: CASSLVSGRTYNEQFF

d_call: TRBD1
j_call: TRBJ2-3
clone_size: .
v_call: TRBV27
cdr3_nt: TGTGCCAGCAGTTTATGGTACAGGGGGCGAACAGATACGCAGTATTTT
cdr3_aa: CASSLWYRGRTDTQYF

d_call: .
j_call: TRBJ1-2
clone_size: .
v_call: TRBV30
cdr3_nt: TGTGCCTGGAGTGTACTGAAGGGGGATGGCTACACCTTC
cdr3_aa: CAWSVLKGDGYTF

d_call: .
j_call: TRBJ2-7
clone_size: .
v_call: TRBV5-1
cdr3_nt: TGCGCCAGCAGCCCCGACAGGCTAACCTACGAGCAGTACTTC
cdr3_aa: CASSPDRLTYEQYF

d_call: TRBD1
j_call: TRBJ1-5
clone_size: .
v_call: TRBV2
cdr3_nt: TGTGCCAGCAGCGATAGAAGACAGGGATTTAATAGCAATCAGCCCCAGCATTTT
cdr3_aa: CASSDRRQGFNSNQPQHF

d_call: TRBD1
j_call: TRBJ1-2
clone_size: .
v_call: TRBV10-3
cdr3_nt: TGTGCCATCACCCGCCCCGGGACAGGGAATGGCTACACCTTC
cdr3_aa: CAITRPGTGNGYTF

d_call: TRBD1
j_call: TRBJ1-3
clone_size: .
v_call: TRBV4-1
cdr3_nt: TGCGCCAGCAGCCGCGGACAGGGAGCAGGAAACACCATATATTTT
cdr3_aa: CASSRGQGAGNTIYF

d_call: .
j_call: TRBJ2-3
clone_size: once
v_call: TRBV7-6
cdr3_nt: TGTGCCAGCAGCTTAGGGGGCGGCTCTAGCACAGATACGCAGTATTTT
cdr3_aa: CASSLGGGSSTDTQYF

d_call: .
j_call: TRBJ1-1
clone_size: .
v_call: TRBV5-1
cdr3_nt: TGCGCCAGCAGCCCCTCGGGGAACACTGAAGCTTTCTTT
cdr3_aa: CASSPSGNTEAFF

d_call: TRBD1
j_call: TRBJ1-5
clone_size: .
v_call: TRBV9
cdr3_nt: TGTGCCAGCAGCGTAGGACAGGGCGGCAATCAGCCCCAGCATTTT
cdr3_aa: CASSVGQGGNQPQHF

d_call: .
j_call: TRBJ1-3
clone_size: few
v_call: TRBV11-2
cdr3_nt: TGTGCCAGCAGCCTCGGAACCTACTCGAGCTCTGGAAACACCATATATTTT
cdr3_aa: CASSLGTYSSSGNTIYF

d_call: TRBD2
j_call: TRBJ2-7
clone_size: .
v_call: TRBV7-9
cdr3_nt: TGTGCCAGCAGCTTACTAGCGGGGGTCTCCGAGCAGTACTTC
cdr3_aa: CASSLLAGVSEQYF

d_call: TRBD1
j_call: TRBJ1-2
clone_size: .
v_call: TRBV5-1
cdr3_nt: TGCGCCAGCAGCACGGGACAGACCTATGGCTACACCTTC
cdr3_aa: CASSTGQTYGYTF

d_call: .
j_call: TRBJ2-7
clone_size: .
v_call: TRBV30
cdr3_nt: TGTGCCTGGAGTCGGTCTCCTAGGGCCTACGAGCAGTACTTC
cdr3_aa: CAWSRSPRAYEQYF

d_call: .
j_call: TRBJ1-1
clone_size: .
v_call: TRBV30
cdr3_nt: TGTGCCTGGGTGCCTTTTCTGGGGGACACTGAAGCTTTCTTT
cdr3_aa: CAWVPFLGDTEAFF

d_call: .
j_call: TRBJ2-1
clone_size: .
v_call: TRBV7-2
cdr3_nt: TGTGCCAGCAGCTTAAAGGGGAGCAATGAGCAGTTCTTC
cdr3_aa: CASSLKGSNEQFF

d_call: .
j_call: TRBJ2-5
clone_size: .
v_call: TRBV2
cdr3_nt: TGTGCCAGCAGTCAAGGGGAGTACCAAGAGACCCAGTACTTC
cdr3_aa: CASSQGEYQETQYF

d_call: .
j_call: TRBJ1-1
clone_size: .
v_call: TRBV7-3
cdr3_nt: TGTGCCAGCAGCTTATGGGGGAGCACTGAAGCTTTCTTT
cdr3_aa: CASSLWGSTEAFF

d_call: .
j_call: TRBJ2-3
clone_size: .
v_call: TRBV7-3
cdr3_nt: TGTGCCAGCAGCTCCTCCCCGGGACTGAGGGGTACAGATACGCAGTATTTT
cdr3_aa: CASSSSPGLRGTDTQYF

d_call: .
j_call: TRBJ2-2
clone_size: .
v_call: TRBV7-6
cdr3_nt: TGTGCCAGCAGCTTAGAGGTCGGGGAGCTGTTTTTT
cdr3_aa: CASSLEVGELFF

d_call: TRBD2
j_call: TRBJ2-7
clone_size: .
v_call: TRBV6-5
cdr3_nt: TGTGCCAGCAGCCTCCTAGCGGGGGCGAACGAGCAGTACTTC
cdr3_aa: CASSLLAGANEQYF

d_call: TRBD1
j_call: TRBJ2-7
clone_size: .
v_call: TRBV2
cdr3_nt: TGTGCCAGCGACCGGGACAGCGTGGACGAGCAGTACTTC
cdr3_aa: CASDRDSVDEQYF

d_call: TRBD1
j_call: TRBJ2-7
clone_size: .
v_call: TRBV28
cdr3_nt: TGTGCCAGCAGTTTCGGACAGGGGTTCAGCTCCTACGAGCAGTACTTC
cdr3_aa: CASSFGQGFSSYEQYF